This entry is about one T cell receptor beta chain. TCRdb's copy holds only in-frame clones and misses some; the assay was immunoSEQ multiplex PCR. The sample shows about 370,000 clones, more than 80% of them seen only once. This record comes from a study of blood T cell repertoires in COVID-19. The CDR3 is 14 residues long. Germline CDR1 reads LGHNA; CDR2 reads YSLEER. With 2 bases removed from V and 1 base from J, the gap between germline ends came to 6 bases. The receptor's source is a woman in her thirties with COVID-19, enrolled during active disease. Material for sequencing was peripheral blood. The V gene is TRBV4-3, the J gene TRBJ2-4; no reliable D call. The CDR3 region has the DNA TGCGCCAGCAGCCAAAGCGTGGCCAAAAACATTCAGTACTTC. Translated, it gives CASSQSVAKNIQYF.